This T cell receptor (beta chain) was sequenced in a study of regulatory T cells in long-lasting Graves disease. CDR3-region Arm-PCR and iRepertoire HTBI primers produced the TCR beta libraries. MiXCR, applied by TCRdb to the multiplex PCR reads, yields one record per CDR3 protein. The sample shows 370,000 or so distinct CDR3 sequences, about 17% of them seen only once. Time point specified: newly diagnosed GD, antithyroid drugs for less than 3 months. The TCR library used RNA extracted from PBMCs. Germline CDR1 SGHAT, CDR2 FQNNGV. The ends were cut back, 2 bases at V and 4 bases at J, with 14 bases in the middle. CDR3 length: 16 residues. The same sample was also studied in work on T cells in Graves' hyperthyroidism and ophthalmopathy.

The V call is TRBV11-2, the J call TRBJ2-2; perhaps TRBD1 as D (5 bases). This clonotype originated in a woman younger than 35 with Graves disease. The sample in question was peripheral blood mononuclear cells (PBMCs), obtained at new diagnosis, from a patient treated with antithyroid drugs. CDR3 coding DNA: TGTGCCAGCAGCTTAAGTTCAGGGATACGCACCGGGGAGCTGTTTTTT. Its translation: CASSLSSGIRTGELFF.